A single sample is the source of the 16 T cell receptor beta chains below, sequenced in a study of vaccination effects on CD4 cells after COVID-19. These receptors lack a known antigen. The assay was immunoSEQ multiplex PCR, and TCRdb's table has in-frame clones only and misses some. The sample shows tens of thousands of clones, 72% of them seen only once. Ahead of sequencing, the ViraFEST assay grew antigen-specific CD4+ T cells using viral peptide pools. Culture lasted around eleven days before CD4+ T cell isolation. Convalescent patients had PCR-confirmed SARS-CoV-2 infection between March and December 2020. The sample in question was CD4+ T cells from PBMCs cultured with a peptide pool, obtained before COVID-19 vaccination. Receptor source: a human donor who had a prior SARS-CoV-2 infection.

This clone has just a few counts. The chain couples TRBV4-3 to TRBJ2-7; D is undetermined. Germline V gene sequence: CDR1 LGHNA, CDR2 YSLEER. CDR3 length equals 14 residues. V lost 0 bases and J 3 bases, leaving 9 bases between the germline ends. CDR3 protein: CASSQDTGGYEQYF. The CDR3 DNA reads as TGCGCCAGCAGCCAAGATACCGGCGGCTACGAGCAGTACTTC.

The V and J genes are TRBV5-4 and TRBJ1-6; D gene ambiguous. CDR1 and CDR2 (germline): SGHNT, YYREEE (reference sequence). The CDR3 is 15 residues long. The V end was cut by 0 bases, the J end by 8 bases, with 12 bases between. The CDR3 sequence: CASSLGRPEDSPLHF. CDR3 sequence (DNA): TGTGCCAGCAGCTTGGGACGACCCGAGGATTCACCCCTCCACTTT. Filled out from reference TRBV5-4 and TRBJ1-6, the complete variable domain reads ETGVTQSPTHLIKTRGQQVTLRCSSQSGHNTVSWYQQALGQGPQFIFQYYREEENGRGNFPPRFSGLQFPNYSSELNVNALELDDSALYLCASSLGRPEDSPLHFGNGTRLTVT.

The chain joins TRBV7-3 to TRBJ2-7, with a tentative D call TRBD2 (7 bases). Between the trimmed V and J ends, which lost 1 base and 6 bases, there was a span of 16 bases. This CDR3 is 15 amino acids long. Germline CDR1 and CDR2: SGHTA and FQGTGA. The CDR3 sequence is CASSLRGGAGVEQYF. As DNA, the CDR3 is TGTGCCAGCAGCTTAAGGGGGGGCGCAGGAGTCGAGCAGTACTTC.

The chain links TRBV6-5 to TRBJ2-7; D remains ambiguous. The CDR3 length is 12 residues. The ends were cut back, 2 bases at V and 6 bases at J, with 8 bases in the middle. Germline CDR1 is MNHEY and CDR2 is SVGAGI. CDR3 residues: CASSYDTGEQYF. In nucleotides, the CDR3 is TGTGCCAGCAGTTACGATACGGGCGAGCAGTACTTC.

In this sample, this clone turned up once. This chain's CDR3 is CASSLSPAGGQDTQYF. The DNA of the CDR3 is TGTGCCAGCAGTTTATCGCCAGCGGGGGGGCAAGATACGCAGTATTTT. The V and J genes are TRBV27 and TRBJ2-3; 10 bases agree with TRBD2. This CDR3 is built from 16 residues. Trimming at V came to 0 bases and at J to 5 bases, leaving 5 bases not matched to a gene. CDR1 is MNHEY, CDR2 SMNVEV, per germline (reference sequence).

The chain links TRBV18 to TRBJ2-1; 8 nucleotides match TRBD1. Germline V CDR1 and CDR2: KGHSH, LQKENI. This CDR3 spans 17 amino acids. V trimming: 4 bases; J trimming: 6 bases; junction bases outside the gene matches: 14. CDR3 sequence: CASSLEAPGTGINEQFF. CDR3 nucleotides: TGTGCCAGCTCACTCGAAGCCCCCGGGACAGGTATCAATGAGCAGTTCTTC.

The rearrangement links TRBV7-9 to TRBJ2-6; D ambiguous. This CDR3 is built from 14 residues. From germline, CDR1 is SEHNR and CDR2 FQNEAQ (reference sequence). V was trimmed by 1 base and J by 4 bases, leaving 5 bases between them. DNA for the CDR3: TGTGCCAGCAGCTTAGAGTGGGGGGCCAACGTCCTGACTTTC. This encodes CASSLEWGANVLTF.

This clone was detected only once. V is TRBV9 and J is TRBJ2-1; TRBD2 aligns across 8 bases. Germline lookup yields CDR1 SGDLS and CDR2 YYNGEE. The CDR3 contains 15 residues. V lost 2 bases, J lost 1 base, and 2 bases stayed unmatched. CDR3 DNA: TGTGCCAGCAGCGTCGCGGGAGGTTCCTACAATGAGCAGTTCTTC. Translated, it gives CASSVAGGSYNEQFF.

This chain connects TRBV18 to TRBJ2-3, with 9 bases matching TRBD1. After removal of 6 bases from V and 5 bases from J, the junction contained 12 bases not matched to a gene. Germline values: CDR1 KGHSH, CDR2 LQKENI. The CDR3 runs 16 residues. This chain's CDR3 is CASSPPGQGRKDTQYF. Written as DNA, the CDR3 is TGTGCCAGCTCTCCGCCGGGACAGGGACGTAAAGATACGCAGTATTTT. The full variable domain, in which reference TRBV18 and TRBJ2-3 provide the parts outside the CDR3, is NAGVMQNPRHLVRRRGQEARLRCSPMKGHSHVYWYRQLPEEGLKFMVYLQKENIIDESGMPKERFSAEFPKEGPSILRIQQVVRGDSAAYFCASSPPGQGRKDTQYFGPGTRLTVL.

This clone was counted only a few times. The J gene is TRBJ1-3, the V gene TRBV10-2; D unresolved. The CDR3 is made up of 13 amino acids. The germline gives CDR1 WSHSY, CDR2 SAAADI. The V end lost 8 bases, the J end lost 0 bases, and 8 bases lay between the germline ends. The CDR3 DNA reads TGCGCCAGCGGATGGGACTCTGGAAACACCATATATTTT. The encoded protein is CASGWDSGNTIYF.

The chain has TRBV5-1 and TRBJ1-2; possible D gene TRBD1, 6 bases. From germline, CDR1 is SGHRS and CDR2 YFSETQ. V lost 4 bases, J lost 6 bases, and 13 bases lay in between. The CDR3 length is 13 residues. The CDR3 DNA is TGCGCCAGCAGCATGGACAGTGGGGATGGCTACACCTTC. The encoded protein is CASSMDSGDGYTF. Based on the CDR3 plus reference TRBV5-1 and TRBJ1-2, the full variable domain is KAGVTQTPRYLIKTRGQQVTLSCSPISGHRSVSWYQQTPGQGLQFLFEYFSETQRNKGNFPGRFSGRQFSNSRSEMNVSTLELGDSALYLCASSMDSGDGYTFGSGTRLTVV.

A few counts support this clone. The chain links TRBV3-1 (or the pseudogene TRBV3-2) to TRBJ2-2; no firm D call. Germline-derived CDR1 and CDR2 are LGHDT and YNNKEL (reference sequence). This CDR3 is built from 13 residues. Deletions cut 2 bases from V and 4 bases from J, with 5 bases between. The DNA of the CDR3 is TGTGCCAGCAGCCAATCCGTCACCGGGGAGCTGTTTTTT. Translating it yields CASSQSVTGELFF.

The V and J genes are TRBV6-2 or TRBV6-3 and TRBJ1-5, with no clear D. The germline V and J ends were trimmed by 5 bases and 3 bases, with 11 bases remaining between them. There are 14 residues in the CDR3. Germline loops: CDR1 MNHEY, CDR2 SVGEGT. CDR3 coding DNA: TGTGCCAGCAGTCAACTGACGCCCAATCAGCCCCAGCATTTT. Translated: CASSQLTPNQPQHF.

This clone has just a few counts. The V and J genes are TRBV5-1 and TRBJ1-5; tentatively, D is TRBD1 (6 bases). CDR1 and CDR2 from the germline V gene are SGHRS and YFSETQ. Trimming stripped 1 base from V and 1 base from J, with 9 bases between. The CDR3 is 15 amino acids. The CDR3 DNA reads TGCGCCAGCAGCTTGACAGGGTTGAGCAATCAGCCCCAGCATTTT. Amino acid sequence: CASSLTGLSNQPQHF.

This chain uses TRBV28 with TRBJ1-6; D not certain. Germline V gene data show CDR1 as MDHEN and CDR2 as SYDVKM. The length of the CDR3 is 13 residues. V lost 2 bases and J 7 bases, leaving 6 bases between the germline ends. In DNA, the CDR3 is TGTGCCAGCAGTTTAGGCCAGAATTCACCCCTCCACTTT. Translated: CASSLGQNSPLHF.

CDR3 sequence reads: CASSQDSLAVEQYF. DNA of the CDR3: TGTGCCAGCAGCCAAGATTCCCTAGCGGTCGAGCAGTACTTC. The chain carries TRBV4-2 and TRBJ2-7, with TRBD2 matching 7 bases. V shed 0 bases, J shed 6 bases, and the junction held 5 bases outside the gene matches. The germline CDR1 and CDR2 sequences are LGHNA and YNFKEQ. The CDR3 is made up of 14 amino acids.